Below are 22 T cell receptor beta chains sequenced from a single sample in a study of T cells in Graves' hyperthyroidism and ophthalmopathy. Amplification targeted TCR beta CDR3 regions from RNA transcripts. In the first-round RT-PCR of the TCR CDR3, the HTBI primer set was used. TCRdb passed the multiplex PCR reads through MiXCR, listing each CDR3 protein once. The table lists fewer than 650,000 distinct CDR3 sequences, over 12% of them singletons. Material for sequencing was blood. The receptor set was obtained from a woman aged 18-30 years with Graves' ophthalmopathy.

This clonotype was observed many times. V is TRBV30 and J is TRBJ2-7; 8 bases fit TRBD1. The CDR3 is made up of 14 amino acids. The germline CDR1 and CDR2 sequences are GTSNPN and SVGIG (reference sequence). The junction had 4 bases not matched to a gene; V was cut back by 2 bases and J by 1 base. The chain's CDR3 is CAWSRTGPSYEQYF. The DNA for the CDR3 is TGTGCCTGGAGTAGGACAGGGCCTTCCTACGAGCAGTACTTC.

This sequence joins TRBV7-8 and TRBJ2-5; D unresolved. Looked up from germline, CDR1 is SGHVS and CDR2 is FQNEAQ. This CDR3 comprises 16 residues. Trimming removed 2 bases from V and 1 base from J, with 14 bases in between. The CDR3 coding sequence is TGTGCCAGCAGCTTATTTGATACCAGCGTCCAAGAGACCCAGTACTTC. It specifies CASSLFDTSVQETQYF.

This clonotype was observed at least ten times. The rearrangement links TRBV27 to TRBJ1-5; D is perhaps TRBD1 (6 bases). V was trimmed by 4 bases and J by 5 bases, leaving 15 bases between them. The V gene's germline CDR1 is MNHEY and CDR2 SMNVEV (reference sequence). The CDR3 runs 15 residues. CDR3 sequence (DNA): TGTGCCAGCAGTTCCATACAGGGAGATGATCAGCCCCAGCATTTT. As protein: CASSSIQGDDQPQHF.

This clonotype was counted many times. The chain combines TRBV9 with TRBJ2-5; 11 bases map to TRBD2. The V and J ends lost 2 bases and 4 bases, in that order; junction bases with no gene match: 4. There are 15 residues in the CDR3. CDR1 and CDR2 (germline): SGDLS, YYNGEE. The chain's CDR3 is CASSVGLAGGETQYF. The CDR3 DNA reads TGTGCCAGCAGCGTCGGGCTAGCGGGAGGAGAGACCCAGTACTTC.

This clonotype showed up many times. The rearrangement uses TRBV12-3 or TRBV12-4 and TRBJ2-7; unclear D gene. This CDR3 is built from 14 residues. V was pared by 3 bases and J by 4 bases, with 13 bases between. In DNA, the CDR3 is TGTGCCAGCAGTTTTACGTTGGCCACTTACGAGCAGTACTTC. Encoded protein: CASSFTLATYEQYF.

There are many counts of this clonotype. The chain uses TRBV7-9 and TRBJ2-7; unclear D gene. The germline V gene encodes CDR1 SEHNR and CDR2 FQNEAQ (reference sequence). The CDR3 has 13 amino acids. V was trimmed by 5 bases and J by 1 base, leaving 9 bases between them. CDR3: CASSPPRSYEQYF. CDR3 coding DNA: TGTGCCAGCAGCCCTCCCCGGTCCTACGAGCAGTACTTC.

This clonotype was recorded at least ten times. V and J are TRBV7-2 and TRBJ1-6; unclear D gene. This CDR3 contains 12 residues. Trimming left V 5 bases short and J 14 bases short, with 13 bases between. CDR1 SGHTA and CDR2 FQGNSA come from the germline V gene. The CDR3 loop reads CASSPTLGALHF. For the CDR3, the DNA is TGTGCCAGCAGCCCCACACTCGGAGCCCTCCACTTT.

The table lists this clonotype with many counts. This chain links TRBV3-1 with TRBJ1-3; D may be TRBD1 (5 bases). Germline assignment: CDR1 LGHDT and CDR2 YNNKEL (reference sequence). The V end lost 1 base, the J end lost 0 bases, and 16 bases lay between the germline ends. The CDR3 has 18 amino acids. The CDR3 sequence: CASSQGPLQVYSGNTIYF. CDR3 sequence (DNA): TGTGCCAGCAGCCAAGGACCACTACAGGTCTACTCTGGAAACACCATATATTTT.

This clonotype was detected ten times or more. The chain carries TRBV7-2 and TRBJ2-5; the D gene is possibly TRBD2 (6 bases). Germline-derived CDR1 and CDR2 are SGHTA and FQGNSA. The CDR3 consists of 14 residues. V dropped 0 bases and J dropped 5 bases, with 10 bases sitting between them. The CDR3 DNA reads as TGTGCCAGCAGCTTAGCTGTTGGGAGGGAGACCCAGTACTTC. This codes for CASSLAVGRETQYF.

This clonotype was seen ten or more times. V is TRBV2 and J is TRBJ2-3; 8 nucleotides align to TRBD1. This CDR3 is 15 amino acids long. Germline V gene data show CDR1 as SNHLY and CDR2 as FYNNEI. Losses at the gene ends were 9 bases for V and 3 bases for J; bases not matched to a gene: 11. In nucleotides, the CDR3 is TGTGCCAGGACTGTCGGGACAGGTGGTACAGATACGCAGTATTTT. This encodes CARTVGTGGTDTQYF.

This clonotype has a count of ten or more. The genes are TRBV2 and TRBJ2-5, with D possibly TRBD2 on 6 matching bases. The CDR3 is 16 amino acids. Germline V gene data show CDR1 as SNHLY and CDR2 as FYNNEI. Trimming stripped 0 bases from V and 7 bases from J, with 18 bases between. CDR3 sequence reads: CASSEAAPQAGGTQYF. The CDR3 nucleotides are TGTGCCAGCAGTGAAGCAGCCCCACAGGCCGGGGGGACCCAGTACTTC. Full variable domain (outside the CDR3, taken from reference TRBV2 and TRBJ2-5): EPEVTQTPSHQVTQMGQEVILRCVPISNHLYFYWYRQILGQKVEFLVSFYNNEISEKSEIFDDQFSVERPDGSNFTLKIRSTKLEDSAMYFCASSEAAPQAGGTQYFGPGTRLLVL.

The V gene is TRBV7-8, the J gene TRBJ1-5; D remains unclear. Germline assignment: CDR1 SGHVS and CDR2 FQNEAQ. The CDR3 spans 14 residues. The V end lost 5 bases, the J end lost 5 bases, and 13 bases lay between the germline ends. The CDR3 bases are TGTGCCAGCAGCCAAGAGGGAATTTATCAGCCCCAGCATTTT. It encodes CASSQEGIYQPQHF.

This clonotype was seen a few times. The rearrangement uses TRBV24-1 and TRBJ2-1; 14 bases match TRBD2. The CDR3 runs to 17 residues. Germline V gene lookup returns CDR1 KGHDR and CDR2 SFDVKD. Trimming took 4 bases from V and 12 from J; bases not matched to a gene: 13. The DNA of the CDR3 is TGTGCCACCAGTGACCTGGAGGTAGGGACTAGCGGGAGCTGGCAGTTCTTC. Protein: CATSDLEVGTSGSWQFF.

The chain uses TRBV4-2 and TRBJ2-7, with 7 bases that match TRBD2. The junction had 8 bases not matched to a gene; V was cut back by 0 bases and J by 3 bases. Germline assignment: CDR1 LGHNA and CDR2 YNFKEQ. The CDR3 covers 16 residues. The CDR3 sequence is CASSQDELAVCYEQYF. CDR3 in DNA: TGTGCCAGCAGCCAAGATGAGCTAGCGGTGTGCTACGAGCAGTACTTC.

Concerning this clonotype itself: A read error may explain this, as a much larger clone is one base away. The chain employs TRBV10-3 and TRBJ1-2; no firm D call. This CDR3 has 13 amino acids. The V end was cut by 1 base, the J end by 6 bases, with 9 bases between. The V gene's germline CDR1 is ENHRY and CDR2 SYGVKD. CDR3 protein: CAISEYRFNGYTF. The CDR3 DNA reads as TGTGCCATCAGTGAGTACCGGTTCAATGGCTACACCTTC.

At least ten counts were recorded for this clonotype. The chain combines TRBV13 with TRBJ2-5; the D is unclear. This CDR3 region has 16 residues. Trimming removed 1 base at V and 2 bases at J, with 14 bases between. Germline V gene data show CDR1 as PRHDT and CDR2 as FYEKMQ (reference sequence). CDR3 amino acids: CASSLVPAVRQETQYF. As DNA, the CDR3 is TGTGCCAGCAGCTTAGTCCCAGCAGTCCGTCAAGAGACCCAGTACTTC.

About this clonotype: One end of the junction varies from germline; a read error may be responsible. The chain joins TRBV19 to TRBJ1-4; weak D call: TRBD1 (5 bases). CDR1 LNHDA and CDR2 SQIVND come from the germline V gene (reference sequence). CDR3 length equals 15 residues. Written as DNA, the CDR3 is TGTGCCAGTAACCCCAGGTTGGAGGGGCTCGAAAAACTGCTTTTT. Translating gives CASNPRLEGLEKLLF.

This clonotype was seen at least ten times. This chain links TRBV30 with TRBJ2-7; D gene ambiguous. The germline V and J ends were trimmed by 4 bases and 5 bases, with 15 bases remaining between them. The CDR3 contains 13 residues. Per germline, CDR1 GTSNPN and CDR2 SVGIG (reference sequence). The DNA of the CDR3 is TGTGCCTGGAAAGGGAAGGGTTATGACGAGCAGTACTTC. Translating gives CAWKGKGYDEQYF.

This sequence joins TRBV6-9 and TRBJ1-4; TRBD1 agrees at 7 bases. CDR1 and CDR2 (germline): MNHGY, SVAAGI. This CDR3 region has 17 residues. The V gene end was trimmed by 3 bases and the J gene end by 2 bases; junction bases not matched to a gene: 9. In DNA, the CDR3 is TGTGCCAGCAGTTACATACAGGGGACTTTCACTAATGAAAAACTGTTTTTT. It encodes CASSYIQGTFTNEKLFF.

The chain employs TRBV20-1 and TRBJ2-1, with D perhaps matching TRBD1 or TRBD2 (6 bases each). V lost 1 base, J lost 0 bases, and 10 bases lay in between. Per germline, CDR1 DFQATT and CDR2 SNEGSKA (reference sequence). The CDR3 has 15 residues. CDR3 sequence: CSARAEGGSYNEQFF. The CDR3 DNA follows: TGCAGTGCTAGAGCGGAGGGGGGCTCCTACAATGAGCAGTTCTTC.

This clonotype was found many times. The chain combines TRBV20-1 with TRBJ1-4, with no clear D. The CDR3 is 15 amino acids. From germline, CDR1 is DFQATT and CDR2 SNEGSKA (reference sequence). V was shortened by 2 bases and J by 0 bases, with 10 bases between the two germline ends. CDR3 protein: CSARFHTATNEKLFF. DNA of the CDR3: TGCAGTGCTAGATTCCACACCGCAACTAATGAAAAACTGTTTTTT.

This clonotype was observed at least ten times. This chain uses TRBV12-3 or TRBV12-4 with TRBJ2-1, with a possible D match to TRBD1 (5 bases). This CDR3 has 14 residues. Trimming took 2 bases from V and 1 from J, leaving 6 bases between them. The CDR3: CASSLQGSYNEQFF. The CDR3 DNA reads as TGTGCCAGCAGTTTACAGGGATCCTACAATGAGCAGTTCTTC.